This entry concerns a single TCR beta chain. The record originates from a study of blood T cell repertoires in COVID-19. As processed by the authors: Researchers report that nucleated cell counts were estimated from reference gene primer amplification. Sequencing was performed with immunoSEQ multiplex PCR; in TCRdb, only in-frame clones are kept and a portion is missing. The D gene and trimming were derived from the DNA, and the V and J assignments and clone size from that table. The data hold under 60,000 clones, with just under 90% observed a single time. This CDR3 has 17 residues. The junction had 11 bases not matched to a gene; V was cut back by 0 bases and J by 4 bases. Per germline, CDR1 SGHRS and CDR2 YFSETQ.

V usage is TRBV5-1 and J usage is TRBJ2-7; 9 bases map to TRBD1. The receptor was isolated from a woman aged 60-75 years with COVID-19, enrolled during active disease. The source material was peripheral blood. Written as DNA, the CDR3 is TGCGCCAGCAGCTTGGGGCTCTTTATGGACAGGGGTTACGAGCAGTACTTC. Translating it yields CASSLGLFMDRGYEQYF.